This T cell receptor beta chain was recovered during a study of OX40 agonist ivuxolimab in advanced cancers. Study details: A partial response was reached by three patients: one with hepatocellular carcinoma and two with cutaneous melanoma. Whole-study results and caveats: What antigens the expanded peripheral T cells recognized was never established. CD4+ and CD8+ blood T cells expanded clonally by week 6 at 0.1 to 3.0 mg/kg. The average count of expanded clones was higher among CD8+ T cells than among CD4+.

As for this clone: Its target is not known.

Using immunoSEQ multiplex PCR, the repertoire was profiled, and TCRdb retains in-frame clones only, with some absent. The table lists more than 40,000 clones, 88% of them singletons. The receptor's source is an adult with an advanced solid tumor such as melanoma, head and neck, liver or kidney cancer. The sample consisted of CD4+ or CD8+ T cells sorted from blood, taken in a trial of the OX40 agonist ivuxolimab.

The CDR3 region is CASSQTSGRASEQFF. CDR3 coding DNA: TGTGCCAGCAGCCAGACTAGCGGGAGGGCCAGTGAGCAGTTCTTC. The chain couples TRBV14 to TRBJ2-1; 14 nucleotides align to TRBD2. The CDR3 loop spans 15 amino acids. Germline trimming cut 3 bases from V and 9 bases from J; bases unmatched to any gene: 4. Germline V gene data show CDR1 as SGHDN and CDR2 as FVKESK.